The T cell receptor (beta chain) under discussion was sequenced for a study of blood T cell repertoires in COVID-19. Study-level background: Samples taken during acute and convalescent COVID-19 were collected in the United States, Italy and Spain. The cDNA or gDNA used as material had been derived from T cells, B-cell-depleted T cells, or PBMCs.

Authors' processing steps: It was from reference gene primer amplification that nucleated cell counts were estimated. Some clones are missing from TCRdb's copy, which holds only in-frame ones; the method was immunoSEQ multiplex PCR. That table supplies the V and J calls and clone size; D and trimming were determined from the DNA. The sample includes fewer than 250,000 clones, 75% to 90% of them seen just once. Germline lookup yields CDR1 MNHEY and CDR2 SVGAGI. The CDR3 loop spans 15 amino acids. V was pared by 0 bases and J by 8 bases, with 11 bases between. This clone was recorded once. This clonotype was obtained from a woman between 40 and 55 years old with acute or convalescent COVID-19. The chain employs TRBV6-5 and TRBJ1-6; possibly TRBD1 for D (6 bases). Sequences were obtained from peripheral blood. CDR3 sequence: CASSYSGAKDSPLHF. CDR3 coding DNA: TGTGCCAGCAGTTACTCGGGGGCAAAGGATTCACCCCTCCACTTT.